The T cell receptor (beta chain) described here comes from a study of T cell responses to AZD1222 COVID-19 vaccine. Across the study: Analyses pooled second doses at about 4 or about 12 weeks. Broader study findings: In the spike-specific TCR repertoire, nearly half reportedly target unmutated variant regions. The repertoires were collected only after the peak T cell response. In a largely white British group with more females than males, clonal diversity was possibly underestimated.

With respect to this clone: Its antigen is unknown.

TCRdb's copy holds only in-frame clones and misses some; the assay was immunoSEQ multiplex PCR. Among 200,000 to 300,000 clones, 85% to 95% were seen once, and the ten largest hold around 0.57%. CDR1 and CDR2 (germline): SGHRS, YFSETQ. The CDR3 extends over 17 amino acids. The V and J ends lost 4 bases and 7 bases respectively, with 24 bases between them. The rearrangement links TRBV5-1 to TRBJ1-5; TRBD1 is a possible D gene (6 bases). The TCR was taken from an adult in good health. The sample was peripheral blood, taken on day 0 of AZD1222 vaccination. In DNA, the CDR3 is TGCGCCAGCAGCCCGAGACCGACAGGCCTCTCGGAGCAGCCCCAGCATTTT. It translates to CASSPRPTGLSEQPQHF.